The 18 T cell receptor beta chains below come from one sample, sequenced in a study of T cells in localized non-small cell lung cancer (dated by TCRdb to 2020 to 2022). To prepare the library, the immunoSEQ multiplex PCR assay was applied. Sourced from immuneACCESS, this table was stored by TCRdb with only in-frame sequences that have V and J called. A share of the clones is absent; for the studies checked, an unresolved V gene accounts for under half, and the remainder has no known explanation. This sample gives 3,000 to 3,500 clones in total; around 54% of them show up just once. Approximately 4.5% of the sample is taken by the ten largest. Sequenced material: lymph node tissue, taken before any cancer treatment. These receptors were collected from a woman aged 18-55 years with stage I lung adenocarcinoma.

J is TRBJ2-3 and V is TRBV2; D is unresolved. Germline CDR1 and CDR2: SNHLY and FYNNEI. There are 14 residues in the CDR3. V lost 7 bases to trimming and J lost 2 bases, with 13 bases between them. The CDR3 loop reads CASNTLGNTDTQYF. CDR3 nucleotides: TGTGCCAGCAATACCCTAGGGAACACAGATACGCAGTATTTT. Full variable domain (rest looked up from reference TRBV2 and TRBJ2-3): EPEVTQTPSHQVTQMGQEVILRCVPISNHLYFYWYRQILGQKVEFLVSFYNNEISEKSEIFDDQFSVERPDGSNFTLKIRSTKLEDSAMYFCASNTLGNTDTQYFGPGTRLTVL.

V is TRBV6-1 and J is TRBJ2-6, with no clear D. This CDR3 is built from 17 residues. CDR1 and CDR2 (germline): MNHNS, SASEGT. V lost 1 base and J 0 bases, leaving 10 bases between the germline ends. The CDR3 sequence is CASSEDRVISGANVLTF. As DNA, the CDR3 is TGTGCCAGCAGTGAAGACCGGGTTATCTCTGGGGCCAACGTCCTGACTTTC.

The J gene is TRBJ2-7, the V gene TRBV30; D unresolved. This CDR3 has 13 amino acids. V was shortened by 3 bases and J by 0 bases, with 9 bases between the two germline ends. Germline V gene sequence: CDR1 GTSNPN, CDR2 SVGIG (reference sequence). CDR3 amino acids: CAWSTPSSYEQYF. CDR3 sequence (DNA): TGTGCCTGGAGCACTCCTAGCTCCTACGAGCAGTACTTC.

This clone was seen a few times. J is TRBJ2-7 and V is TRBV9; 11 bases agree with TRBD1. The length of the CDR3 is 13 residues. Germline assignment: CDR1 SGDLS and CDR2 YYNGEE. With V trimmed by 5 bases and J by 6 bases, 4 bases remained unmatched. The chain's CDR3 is CASSGQGAGEQYF. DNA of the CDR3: TGTGCCAGCAGTGGACAGGGGGCCGGCGAGCAGTACTTC.

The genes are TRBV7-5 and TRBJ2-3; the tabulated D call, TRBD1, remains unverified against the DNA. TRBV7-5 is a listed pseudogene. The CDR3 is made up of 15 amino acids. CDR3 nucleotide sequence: TGTGCCAGCAGCTCGGACAGGGGGCAGGCAGATACGCAGTATTTT. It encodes CASSSDRGQADTQYF.

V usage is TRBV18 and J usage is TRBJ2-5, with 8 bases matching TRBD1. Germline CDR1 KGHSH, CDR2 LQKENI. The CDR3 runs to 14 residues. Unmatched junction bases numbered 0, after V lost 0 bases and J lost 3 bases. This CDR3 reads CASSPPTGEETQYF. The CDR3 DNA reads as TGTGCCAGCTCACCACCGACAGGGGAAGAGACCCAGTACTTC. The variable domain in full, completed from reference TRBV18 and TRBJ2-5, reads NAGVMQNPRHLVRRRGQEARLRCSPMKGHSHVYWYRQLPEEGLKFMVYLQKENIIDESGMPKERFSAEFPKEGPSILRIQQVVRGDSAAYFCASSPPTGEETQYFGPGTRLLVL.

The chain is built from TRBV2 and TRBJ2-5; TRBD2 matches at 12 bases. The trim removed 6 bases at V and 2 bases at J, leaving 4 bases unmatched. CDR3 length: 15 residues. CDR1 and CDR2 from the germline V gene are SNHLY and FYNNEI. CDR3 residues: CASRGLAGRQETQYF. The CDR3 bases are TGTGCCAGCAGAGGACTAGCGGGGAGACAAGAGACCCAGTACTTC.

CDR3 in DNA: TGTGCCAGCAGCTTGTCCCAGTTGAACACTGAAGCTTTCTTT. Translating it yields CASSLSQLNTEAFF. The chain links TRBV11-3 to TRBJ1-1, with D unclear. The CDR3 has 14 residues. The germline gives CDR1 SGHNT, CDR2 YENEEA. The V gene lost 3 bases and the J gene lost 0 bases, with 8 bases spanning the gap.

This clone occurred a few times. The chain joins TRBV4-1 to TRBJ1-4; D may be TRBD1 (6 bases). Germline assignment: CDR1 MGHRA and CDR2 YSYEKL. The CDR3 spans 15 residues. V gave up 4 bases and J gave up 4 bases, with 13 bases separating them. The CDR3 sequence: CASSPRGGSNEKLFF. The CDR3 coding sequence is TGCGCCAGCAGCCCGAGGGGGGGAAGTAATGAAAAACTGTTTTTT.

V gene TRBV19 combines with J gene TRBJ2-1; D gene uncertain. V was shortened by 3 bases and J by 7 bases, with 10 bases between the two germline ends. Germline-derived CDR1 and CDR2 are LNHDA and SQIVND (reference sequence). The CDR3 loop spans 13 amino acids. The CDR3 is CASSMVLGNEQFF. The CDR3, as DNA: TGTGCCAGTAGTATGGTCCTGGGGAATGAGCAGTTCTTC.

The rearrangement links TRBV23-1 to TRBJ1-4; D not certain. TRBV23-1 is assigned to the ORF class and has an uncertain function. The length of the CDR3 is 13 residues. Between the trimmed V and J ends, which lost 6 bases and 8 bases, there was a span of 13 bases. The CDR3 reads CASSQDGREKLFF. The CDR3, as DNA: TGCGCCAGCAGCCAAGATGGGCGAGAAAAACTGTTTTTT.

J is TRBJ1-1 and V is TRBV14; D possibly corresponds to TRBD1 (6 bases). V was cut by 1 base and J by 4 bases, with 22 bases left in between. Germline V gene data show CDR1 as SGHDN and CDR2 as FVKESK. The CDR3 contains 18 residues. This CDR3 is CASSQAKQGWGKGTEAFF. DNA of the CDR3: TGTGCCAGCAGCCAAGCGAAACAGGGTTGGGGGAAGGGCACTGAAGCTTTCTTT.

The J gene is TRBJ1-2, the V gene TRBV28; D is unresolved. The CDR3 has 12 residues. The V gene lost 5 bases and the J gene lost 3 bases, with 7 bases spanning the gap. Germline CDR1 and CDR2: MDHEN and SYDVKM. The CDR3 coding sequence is TGTGCCAGCAGTGTAGAATACTATGGCTACACCTTC. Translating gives CASSVEYYGYTF.

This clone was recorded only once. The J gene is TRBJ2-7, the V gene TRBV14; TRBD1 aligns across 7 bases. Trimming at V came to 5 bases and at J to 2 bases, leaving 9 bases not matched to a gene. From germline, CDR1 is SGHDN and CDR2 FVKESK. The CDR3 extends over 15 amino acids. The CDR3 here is CASSRQGVGAYEQYF. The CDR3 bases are TGTGCCAGCAGCAGACAGGGTGTAGGGGCCTACGAGCAGTACTTC.

CDR3 region: CASGPPGDTEAFF. The CDR3 DNA reads TGTGCCAGCGGACCTCCGGGGGACACTGAAGCTTTCTTT. This rearrangement joins TRBV28 to TRBJ1-1; tentative D call: TRBD1 (5 bases). The germline V gene encodes CDR1 MDHEN and CDR2 SYDVKM. V gave up 8 bases and J gave up 3 bases, with 13 bases separating them. The CDR3 runs 13 residues.

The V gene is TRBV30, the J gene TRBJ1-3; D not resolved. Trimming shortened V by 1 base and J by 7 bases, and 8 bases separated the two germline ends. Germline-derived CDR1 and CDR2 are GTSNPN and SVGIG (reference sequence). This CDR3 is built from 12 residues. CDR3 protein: CAWSGQRNTIYF. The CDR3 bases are TGTGCCTGGAGTGGCCAGAGGAACACCATATATTTT.

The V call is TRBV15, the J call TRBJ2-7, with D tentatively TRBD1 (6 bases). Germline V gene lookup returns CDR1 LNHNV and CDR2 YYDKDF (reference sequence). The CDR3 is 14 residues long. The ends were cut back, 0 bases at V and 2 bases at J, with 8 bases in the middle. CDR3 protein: CATSRDQGTYEQYF. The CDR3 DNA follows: TGTGCCACCAGCAGAGATCAGGGGACCTACGAGCAGTACTTC.

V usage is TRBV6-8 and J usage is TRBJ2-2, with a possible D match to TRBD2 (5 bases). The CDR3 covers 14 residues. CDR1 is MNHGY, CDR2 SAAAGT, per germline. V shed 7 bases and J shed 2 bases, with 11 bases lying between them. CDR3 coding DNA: TGTGCCAGCATTCCTAGCCTCAACACCGGGGAGCTGTTTTTT. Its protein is CASIPSLNTGELFF.